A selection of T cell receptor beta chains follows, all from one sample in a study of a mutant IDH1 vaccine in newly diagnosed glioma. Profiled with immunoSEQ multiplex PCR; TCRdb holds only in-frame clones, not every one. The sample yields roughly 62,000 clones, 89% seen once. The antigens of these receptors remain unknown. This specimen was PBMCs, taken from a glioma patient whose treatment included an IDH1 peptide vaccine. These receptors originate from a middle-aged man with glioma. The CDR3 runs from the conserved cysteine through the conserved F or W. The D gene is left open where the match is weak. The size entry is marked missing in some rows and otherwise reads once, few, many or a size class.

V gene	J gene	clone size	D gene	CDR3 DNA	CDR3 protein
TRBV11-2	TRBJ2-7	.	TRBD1	TGTGCCAGCAGCTTATTTGCCCGCAGGGGGTACGAGCAGTACTTC	CASSLFARRGYEQYF
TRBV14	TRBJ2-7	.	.	TGTGCCAGCAGCCAAGTTTCCTACGAGCAGTACTTC	CASSQVSYEQYF
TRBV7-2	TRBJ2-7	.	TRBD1	TGTGCCAGCAGCTCCGGGACAGGGGGCATCATCGACGAGCAGTACTTC	CASSSGTGGIIDEQYF
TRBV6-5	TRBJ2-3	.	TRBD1	TGTGCCAGCAGCCGGCGACAGGGTTCAGATACGCAGTATTTT	CASSRRQGSDTQYF
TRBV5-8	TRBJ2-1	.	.	TGTGCCAGCAGCGGAACTAGGACACCGTGGAATGAGCAGTTCTTC	CASSGTRTPWNEQFF
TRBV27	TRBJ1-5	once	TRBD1	TGTGCCAGCAGTACGACAGGGTATAGCAATCAGCCCCAGCATTTT	CASSTTGYSNQPQHF
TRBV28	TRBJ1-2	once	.	TGTGCCAGCGGACAGACTGGTTTCTATGGCTACACCTTC	CASGQTGFYGYTF
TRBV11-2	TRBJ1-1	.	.	TGTGCCAGCAGCTTAGGTAGCTTGCGAAACACTGAAGCTTTCTTT	CASSLGSLRNTEAFF
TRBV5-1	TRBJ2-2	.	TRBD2	TGCGCCAGCAGCTTGGGGCTAGCGGGGGCCGGGGAGCTGTTTTTT	CASSLGLAGAGELFF
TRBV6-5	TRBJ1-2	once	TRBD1	TGTGCCAGCAGACTCCAGGGGGCGCATGGCTACACCTTC	CASRLQGAHGYTF
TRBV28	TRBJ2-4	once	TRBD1	TGTGCCAGCAGTTCACAGGGGGCGCCCGGAAACATTCAGTACTTC	CASSSQGAPGNIQYF
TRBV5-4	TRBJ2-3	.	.	TGTGCCAGCAGCGCGGTGGGGCCCCTCCGCACAGATACGCAGTATTTT	CASSAVGPLRTDTQYF
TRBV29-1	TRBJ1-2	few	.	TGCAGCGCCCGGGACCTCAAGAACCCTCTTGGCTACACCTTC	CSARDLKNPLGYTF
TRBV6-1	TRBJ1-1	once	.	TGTGCCAGCAGTGAAATGGTGGGACACACTGAAGCTTTCTTT	CASSEMVGHTEAFF
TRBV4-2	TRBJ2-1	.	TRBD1	TGTGCCAGCAGCCTCGTCCCCGGACAGGGCGACAATGAGCAGTTCTTC	CASSLVPGQGDNEQFF
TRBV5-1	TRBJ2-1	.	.	TGCGCCAGCAGCTTGGCCCCTAGGGGGGATAATGAGCAGTTCTTC	CASSLAPRGDNEQFF
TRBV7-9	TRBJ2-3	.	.	TGTGCCAGCAGCGATGGAACTAGACGCACAGATACGCAGTATTTT	CASSDGTRRTDTQYF
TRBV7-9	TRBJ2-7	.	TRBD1	TGTGCCAGCAGCGCGGACAGGTGGGCCTACGAGCAGTACTTC	CASSADRWAYEQYF
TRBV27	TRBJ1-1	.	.	TGTGCCAGCGGGCCGGTTTGGGCTAACACTGAAGCTTTCTTT	CASGPVWANTEAFF